The rows below give T cell receptor beta chains drawn from one sample of a study of blood T cell repertoires in COVID-19. Sequenced by immunoSEQ multiplex PCR; TCRdb stores in-frame clones only, minus some. The table includes approximately 360,000 clones, 88% detected once. Sequencing used PBMCs or T cells enriched from blood (not recorded which). The receptors were gathered from a woman aged 30 to 39 with acute COVID-19. Each CDR3 is given with its conserved first and last residue. A D gene is named only where the DNA matches it firmly. Size tells how often a clone was seen (once, few, many) or the class of an expanded clone, and some rows leave it out.

d_gene: TRBD1
v_gene: TRBV2
abundance: .
j_gene: TRBJ1-5
CDR3aa: CASSGQGPNQPQHF
CDR3nt: TGTGCCAGCAGTGGACAGGGACCAAATCAGCCCCAGCATTTT

d_gene: .
v_gene: TRBV7-2
abundance: .
j_gene: TRBJ2-3
CDR3aa: CASSGLMTDTQYF
CDR3nt: TGTGCCAGCAGCGGACTTATGACAGATACGCAGTATTTT

d_gene: TRBD1
v_gene: TRBV5-1
abundance: .
j_gene: TRBJ1-2
CDR3aa: CASSSMGQGGYGYTF
CDR3nt: TGCGCCAGCAGCTCTATGGGACAGGGTGGCTATGGCTACACCTTC

d_gene: .
v_gene: TRBV7-6
abundance: .
j_gene: TRBJ2-5
CDR3aa: CASSLAAGAGQETQYF
CDR3nt: TGTGCCAGCAGCTTAGCGGCAGGGGCGGGCCAAGAGACCCAGTACTTC

d_gene: .
v_gene: TRBV5-6
abundance: once
j_gene: TRBJ1-2
CDR3aa: CASSLYGVYGYTF
CDR3nt: TGTGCCAGCAGCTTATACGGGGTCTATGGCTACACCTTC

d_gene: TRBD2
v_gene: TRBV6-5
abundance: .
j_gene: TRBJ2-1
CDR3aa: CASRVAGGSLNEQFF
CDR3nt: TGTGCCAGCAGGGTAGCGGGGGGCTCTCTCAATGAGCAGTTCTTC

d_gene: .
v_gene: TRBV7-9
abundance: .
j_gene: TRBJ1-1
CDR3aa: CASSAGPSTEAFF
CDR3nt: TGTGCCAGCAGCGCGGGCCCAAGCACTGAAGCTTTCTTT

d_gene: TRBD1
v_gene: TRBV9
abundance: .
j_gene: TRBJ1-2
CDR3aa: CASSPPYDRAYGYTF
CDR3nt: TGTGCCAGCAGCCCGCCTTACGACAGGGCCTATGGCTACACCTTC

d_gene: .
v_gene: TRBV7-3
abundance: .
j_gene: TRBJ1-1
CDR3aa: CASSLRGQTITGTEAFF
CDR3nt: TGTGCCAGCAGCTTAAGAGGCCAGACTATCACGGGGACTGAAGCTTTCTTT

d_gene: .
v_gene: TRBV24-1
abundance: .
j_gene: TRBJ2-1
CDR3aa: CATKGEDYNEQFF
CDR3nt: TGTGCCACCAAAGGGGAGGATTACAATGAGCAGTTCTTC

d_gene: .
v_gene: TRBV24-1
abundance: .
j_gene: TRBJ1-4
CDR3aa: CATAGGAGEKLFF
CDR3nt: TGTGCCACCGCTGGGGGGGCTGGTGAAAAACTGTTTTTT

d_gene: TRBD1
v_gene: TRBV7-2
abundance: .
j_gene: TRBJ2-7
CDR3aa: CASSLGQGGTYEQYF
CDR3nt: TGTGCCAGCAGCTTGGGACAGGGGGGAACCTACGAGCAGTACTTC

d_gene: TRBD2
v_gene: TRBV2
abundance: .
j_gene: TRBJ2-1
CDR3aa: CASSDNLWPAGGPRNEQFF
CDR3nt: TGTGCCAGCAGTGATAATCTCTGGCCGGCGGGGGGGCCTCGCAATGAGCAGTTCTTC

d_gene: TRBD2
v_gene: TRBV15
abundance: .
j_gene: TRBJ2-2
CDR3aa: CATSPLTGLAGLKNTGELFF
CDR3nt: TGTGCCACCAGCCCTCTGACGGGACTAGCGGGGCTAAAGAACACCGGGGAGCTGTTTTTT

d_gene: .
v_gene: TRBV27
abundance: few
j_gene: TRBJ1-2
CDR3aa: CASRQGPIYGYTF
CDR3nt: TGTGCCAGCAGGCAGGGGCCCATCTATGGCTACACCTTC

d_gene: .
v_gene: TRBV7-9
abundance: .
j_gene: TRBJ1-6
CDR3aa: CASSLGDTYNSPLHF
CDR3nt: TGTGCCAGCTCCCTCGGGGACACCTATAATTCACCCCTCCACTTT